This T cell receptor (beta chain) was observed in a study of blood T cell repertoires in COVID-19. For the study at large: Samples of COVID-19 (acute and convalescent) were obtained from the United States, Italy and Spain. The analysed material was cDNA or gDNA that came from T cells, B-cell-depleted T cells, or PBMCs.

Using immunoSEQ multiplex PCR, the repertoire was profiled, and TCRdb retains in-frame clones only, with some absent. Found here are around 200,000 clones, around 84% of them singletons; the top ten hold about 5%. The sequence derives from a woman of 80 years or more with acute or convalescent COVID-19. Input material: peripheral blood.

The DNA for the CDR3 is TGTGCCAGCAGTTTACGCCAGACTGAAGCTTTCTTT. Amino acid sequence: CASSLRQTEAFF. This rearrangement joins TRBV28 to TRBJ1-1; D gene ambiguous. Between the trimmed V and J ends, which lost 2 bases and 5 bases, there was a span of 6 bases. The germline V gene has CDR1 MDHEN and CDR2 SYDVKM. The CDR3 covers 12 residues.